Following are 15 T cell receptor beta chains from one sample sequenced in a study of T cells in Graves' hyperthyroidism and ophthalmopathy. Researchers took RNA transcripts and amplified the TCR beta CDR3 regions from them. The HTBI set primed first-round TCR CDR3 RT-PCR. TCRdb re-called the multiplex PCR reads through MiXCR, storing one row per CDR3 protein. The sample comprises 550,000 to 600,000 distinct CDR3 sequences, 14% of which are singletons, and roughly 7% rests with the top ten. Sequences were obtained from blood. Receptors originate from a woman aged 18-29 years with Graves' ophthalmopathy.

CDR3 DNA: TGCAGTGCTAGAGCAGCGGGATATGAGCAGTTCTTC. Amino acids: CSARAAGYEQFF. The V gene is TRBV20-1, the J gene TRBJ2-1; 7 nucleotides line up with TRBD2. The CDR3 consists of 12 residues. Germline V gives CDR1 DFQATT, CDR2 SNEGSKA (reference sequence). J gave up 8 bases and V 1 base, and 2 bases lay outside the gene matches.

This clonotype was picked up many times. A much larger clone sits a single nucleotide away, making a read error possible. This sequence joins TRBV7-3 and TRBJ2-5, with D perhaps matching TRBD2 (6 bases). CDR3 length equals 14 residues. The V end was cut by 3 bases, the J end by 1 base, with 9 bases between. From germline, CDR1 is SGHTA and CDR2 FQGTGA. The DNA of the CDR3 is TGTGCCAGCAGCTTTGGCGGGGTCCAAGAGACCCAGTACTTC. Its translation: CASSFGGVQETQYF.

The table lists this clonotype with many counts. This chain links TRBV7-8 with TRBJ2-7, with D perhaps matching TRBD1 or TRBD2 (5 bases each). The length of the CDR3 is 17 residues. The V gene's germline CDR1 is SGHVS and CDR2 FQNEAQ. V lost 1 base, J lost 3 bases, and 19 bases lay in between. Written as DNA, the CDR3 is TGTGCCAGCAGCTTAGATCGGGACGACACGCGACACTACGAGCAGTACTTC. Translated: CASSLDRDDTRHYEQYF. Full variable domain (outside the CDR3, taken from reference TRBV7-8 and TRBJ2-7): GAGVSQSPRYKVAKRGQDVALRCDPISGHVSLFWYQQALGQGPEFLTYFQNEAQLDKSGLPSDRFFAERPEGSVSTLKIQRTQQEDSAVYLCASSLDRDDTRHYEQYFGPGTRLTVT.

V usage is TRBV4-1 and J usage is TRBJ2-7; 8 bases agree with TRBD1. The CDR3 runs to 17 residues. Unmatched junction bases numbered 13, after V lost 1 base and J lost 5 bases. Per germline, CDR1 MGHRA and CDR2 YSYEKL. The CDR3 DNA is TGCGCCAGCAGCCAAGGCCAGGTCAGAGACAGGGGCCACGAGCAGTACTTC. Protein sequence: CASSQGQVRDRGHEQYF.

Many counts were recorded for this clonotype. V and J are TRBV12-3 or TRBV12-4 and TRBJ1-1, with 7 bases fitting TRBD1. The V segment lost 5 bases and the J segment 5 bases; nucleotides outside the gene matches: 11. The CDR3 spans 15 residues. CDR3 DNA sequence: TGTGCCAGCAGTAGATGGGACAGCCGTGGGACTGAAGCTTTCTTT. It encodes CASSRWDSRGTEAFF.

This clonotype was observed a handful of times. The V call is TRBV6-6, the J call TRBJ2-3; D is possibly TRBD2 (5 bases). Germline CDR1 MNHNY, CDR2 SVGAGI (reference sequence). The CDR3 extends over 14 amino acids. V was clipped by 0 bases and J by 4 bases, with 8 bases between them. The CDR3 reads CASSYSWESDTQYF. The CDR3 region has the DNA TGTGCCAGCAGTTACTCGTGGGAGTCAGATACGCAGTATTTT.

There are many counts of this clonotype. The chain has TRBV9 and TRBJ2-7; 10 positions match TRBD2. V lost 4 bases and J lost 0; bases outside the gene matches: 4. CDR1 SGDLS and CDR2 YYNGEE come from the germline V gene. This CDR3 is built from 15 residues. Here the CDR3 reads CASSLGLADSYEQYF. The CDR3 DNA sequence: TGTGCCAGCAGCCTTGGACTAGCGGACTCCTACGAGCAGTACTTC.

In its sample, this clonotype was seen a few times. A read error is possible here, since a much larger clone lies one base away. J is TRBJ2-5 and V is TRBV28; a weak D match, TRBD2 (6 bases). Germline CDR1 reads MDHEN; CDR2 reads SYDVKM. The CDR3 totals 14 residues. V was clipped by 6 bases and J by 5 bases, with 16 bases between them. The chain's CDR3 is CASSKGTGVETQYF. The DNA for the CDR3 is TGTGCCAGCAGCAAGGGGACTGGGGTCGAGACCCAGTACTTC.

This clonotype was seen repeatedly, ten times or more. The chain recombines TRBV4-1 with TRBJ2-3; TRBD1 matches at 9 bases. This CDR3 region has 15 residues. In germline, CDR1 is MGHRA, CDR2 YSYEKL. Trimming removed 4 bases from V and 1 base from J; junction bases left unmatched: 3. As DNA, the CDR3 is TGCGCCAGCAGCCGACAGGGGGTCGGCACAGATACGCAGTATTTT. Translation: CASSRQGVGTDTQYF.

This clonotype was picked up many times. J is TRBJ2-5 and V is TRBV6-1; possibly TRBD1 for D (5 bases). The V gene lost 4 bases and the J gene lost 5 bases, with 14 bases spanning the gap. CDR1 is MNHNS and CDR2 is SASEGT in the germline V gene. The CDR3 loop spans 14 amino acids. The CDR3 sequence: CASSGQFPVETQYF. The CDR3 DNA follows: TGTGCCAGCAGTGGACAGTTTCCCGTTGAGACCCAGTACTTC.

The sample holds many counts of this clonotype. The chain is built from TRBV11-2 and TRBJ2-6; the D gene is possibly TRBD1 (6 bases). Germline V lookup: CDR1 SGHAT, CDR2 FQNNGV. The V and J ends lost 5 bases and 1 base respectively, with 9 bases between them. The CDR3 has 15 residues. Here the CDR3 reads CASSNDRSGANVLTF. CDR3 DNA sequence: TGTGCCAGCAGCAACGACAGGTCTGGGGCCAACGTCCTGACTTTC.

The chain combines TRBV24-1 with TRBJ1-2; D is undetermined. This CDR3 has 15 amino acids. Germline CDR1 and CDR2: KGHDR and SFDVKD. Trimming took 3 bases from V and 3 from J, leaving 13 bases between them. CDR3 residues: CATSDLRGAYYGYTF. Written as DNA, the CDR3 is TGTGCCACCAGTGATCTTCGGGGAGCCTACTATGGCTACACCTTC.

J is TRBJ2-7 and V is TRBV6-5; TRBD2 might be the D (6 bases). V was shortened by 4 bases and J by 0 bases, with 10 bases between the two germline ends. Germline V CDR1 and CDR2: MNHEY, SVGAGI. The CDR3 is made up of 14 amino acids. CDR3 amino acids: CASSSTSSSYEQYF. CDR3 nucleotides: TGTGCCAGCAGTTCAACTAGCAGCTCCTACGAGCAGTACTTC.

This clonotype was counted a few times. V and J are TRBV28 and TRBJ2-3; 9 nucleotides line up with TRBD1. Germline V gene sequence: CDR1 MDHEN, CDR2 SYDVKM. J was trimmed by 3 bases and V by 4 bases; bases with no gene match: 8. The CDR3 is made up of 16 amino acids. CDR3 region: CASSSPGTGFTDTQYF. The CDR3 coding sequence is TGTGCCAGCAGTTCACCCGGGACAGGGTTTACAGATACGCAGTATTTT.

Only a few counts were recorded for this clonotype. The rearrangement uses TRBV10-3 and TRBJ1-1; D is perhaps TRBD1 (6 bases). Germline CDR1 reads ENHRY; CDR2 reads SYGVKD. The CDR3 sequence is 14 residues long. The germline V and J ends were trimmed by 6 bases and 0 bases, with 11 bases remaining between them. CDR3 loop: CAIRVGQMNTEAFF. CDR3 bases: TGTGCCATCAGAGTTGGACAGATGAACACTGAAGCTTTCTTT.